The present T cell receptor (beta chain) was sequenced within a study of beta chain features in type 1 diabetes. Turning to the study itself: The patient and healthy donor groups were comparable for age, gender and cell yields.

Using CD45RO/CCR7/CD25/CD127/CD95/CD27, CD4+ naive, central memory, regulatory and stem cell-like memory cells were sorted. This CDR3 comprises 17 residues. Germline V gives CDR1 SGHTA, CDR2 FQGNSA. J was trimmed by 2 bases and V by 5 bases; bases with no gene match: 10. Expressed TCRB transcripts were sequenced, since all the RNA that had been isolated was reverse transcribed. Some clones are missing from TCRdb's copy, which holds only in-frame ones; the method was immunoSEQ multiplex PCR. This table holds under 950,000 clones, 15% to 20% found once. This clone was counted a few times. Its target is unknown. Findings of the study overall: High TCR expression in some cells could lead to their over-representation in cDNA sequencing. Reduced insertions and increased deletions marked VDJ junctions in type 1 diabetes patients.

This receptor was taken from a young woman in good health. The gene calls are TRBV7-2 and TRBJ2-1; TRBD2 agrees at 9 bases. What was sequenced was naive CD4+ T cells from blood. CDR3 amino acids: CASSTNSGRSAYNEQFF. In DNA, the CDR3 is TGTGCCAGCAGCACGAATAGCGGGAGAAGTGCCTACAATGAGCAGTTCTTC.